This is a list of T cell receptor beta chains from one sample in a study of T cells in Graves' hyperthyroidism and ophthalmopathy. TCRdb re-called the multiplex PCR reads through MiXCR, storing one row per CDR3 protein. The sample consists of under 400,000 distinct CDR3 sequences, more than 20% of them appearing once. The sequencing input was blood. The receptors were sampled from a man in his fifties with Graves' hyperthyroidism. CDR3s include the opening cysteine and the closing phenylalanine or tryptophan. The order of the fields is clone size, D gene, J gene, V gene, CDR3 protein, CDR3 DNA. A D gene is named only where the DNA matches it firmly. Rows may omit the clone size; those that give it use once, few, many or a size class.

abundance: NA
d_gene: NA
j_gene: TRBJ1-1
v_gene: TRBV12-3/TRBV12-4
CDR3aa: CASNRQVGNTEAFF
CDR3nt: TGTGCCAGCAACCGACAGGTGGGAAACACTGAAGCTTTCTTT

abundance: many
d_gene: TRBD1
j_gene: TRBJ1-1
v_gene: TRBV6-2/TRBV6-3
CDR3aa: CASSYSSRGELRTEAFF
CDR3nt: TGTGCCAGCAGTTACTCGAGCAGGGGGGAATTAAGGACTGAAGCTTTCTTT

abundance: few
d_gene: TRBD2
j_gene: TRBJ2-7
v_gene: TRBV3-1
CDR3aa: CASSQGLAGDGPYEQYF
CDR3nt: TGTGCCAGCAGCCAGGGACTAGCGGGAGATGGGCCCTACGAGCAGTACTTC

abundance: few
d_gene: TRBD1
j_gene: TRBJ1-5
v_gene: TRBV7-9
CDR3aa: CASSPTGQGHNQPQHF
CDR3nt: TGTGCCAGCAGCCCAACGGGACAGGGGCACAATCAGCCCCAGCATTTT

abundance: few
d_gene: TRBD2
j_gene: TRBJ2-1
v_gene: TRBV6-1
CDR3aa: CASSEWRGTAGEQFF
CDR3nt: TGTGCCAGCAGTGAATGGCGGGGGACGGCCGGTGAGCAGTTCTTC

abundance: many
d_gene: TRBD1
j_gene: TRBJ2-1
v_gene: TRBV2
CDR3aa: CASTKGADYNEQFF
CDR3nt: TGTGCCAGCACCAAGGGGGCGGATTACAATGAGCAGTTCTTC

abundance: few
d_gene: NA
j_gene: TRBJ1-5
v_gene: TRBV12-3/TRBV12-4
CDR3aa: CASSFAQGSNQPQHF
CDR3nt: TGTGCCAGCAGTTTCGCGCAGGGGAGCAATCAGCCCCAGCATTTT

abundance: NA
d_gene: TRBD1
j_gene: TRBJ2-6
v_gene: TRBV5-4
CDR3aa: CASSLQGVGANVLTF
CDR3nt: TGTGCCAGCAGCTTACAGGGGGTTGGGGCCAACGTCCTGACTTTC

abundance: NA
d_gene: TRBD1
j_gene: TRBJ2-4
v_gene: TRBV12-3/TRBV12-4
CDR3aa: CASSFARTGRIIQYF
CDR3nt: TGTGCCAGCAGTTTCGCGAGGACAGGGAGAATCATTCAGTACTTC

abundance: many
d_gene: TRBD2
j_gene: TRBJ2-1
v_gene: TRBV27
CDR3aa: CASSFGATSGSRYEQFF
CDR3nt: TGTGCCAGCAGTTTTGGAGCCACTAGCGGGAGTAGGTATGAGCAGTTCTTC

abundance: NA
d_gene: TRBD1
j_gene: TRBJ2-5
v_gene: TRBV6-1
CDR3aa: CASRFTGEGAQYF
CDR3nt: TGTGCCAGCAGGTTTACAGGGGAAGGTGCCCAGTACTTC

abundance: NA
d_gene: TRBD2
j_gene: TRBJ2-3
v_gene: TRBV7-6
CDR3aa: CASSPGLAVRPDTRYF
CDR3nt: TGTGCCAGCAGCCCAGGACTAGCCGTCCGCCCAGATACGCGGTATTTT

abundance: few
d_gene: NA
j_gene: TRBJ2-3
v_gene: TRBV18
CDR3aa: CASSPTLADTQYF
CDR3nt: TGTGCCAGCTCACCGACCCTCGCAGATACGCAGTATTTT

abundance: few
d_gene: NA
j_gene: TRBJ2-1
v_gene: TRBV27
CDR3aa: CASSPTMGGESYNEQFF
CDR3nt: TGTGCCAGCAGTCCAACCATGGGGGGCGAATCCTACAATGAGCAGTTCTTC

abundance: few
d_gene: NA
j_gene: TRBJ1-4
v_gene: TRBV6-1
CDR3aa: CASSEAQAGSGKLFF
CDR3nt: TGTGCCAGCAGTGAAGCGCAGGCAGGGAGCGGAAAACTGTTTTTT

abundance: NA
d_gene: TRBD1
j_gene: TRBJ2-5
v_gene: TRBV6-9
CDR3aa: CASSYRGPETQYF
CDR3nt: TGTGCCAGCAGTTATAGGGGGCCGGAGACCCAGTACTTC

abundance: NA
d_gene: NA
j_gene: TRBJ2-2
v_gene: TRBV6-2/TRBV6-3
CDR3aa: CASTELAGGSTGELFF
CDR3nt: TGTGCCAGCACCGAACTAGCCGGAGGTAGCACCGGGGAGCTGTTTTTT

abundance: few
d_gene: TRBD1
j_gene: TRBJ1-2
v_gene: TRBV7-9
CDR3aa: CASSLIPGQDDGYTF
CDR3nt: TGTGCCAGCAGCTTAATCCCGGGACAGGATGATGGCTACACCTTC

abundance: NA
d_gene: NA
j_gene: TRBJ2-2
v_gene: TRBV11-2
CDR3aa: CASSLRNIDAGELFF
CDR3nt: TGTGCCAGCAGCTTACGCAATATAGACGCCGGGGAGCTGTTTTTT

abundance: few
d_gene: TRBD2
j_gene: TRBJ2-1
v_gene: TRBV6-1
CDR3aa: CAIKTSGNNNEQFF
CDR3nt: TGTGCCATAAAGACTAGCGGGAACAACAATGAGCAGTTCTTC

abundance: few
d_gene: TRBD2
j_gene: TRBJ2-1
v_gene: TRBV24-1
CDR3aa: CATSDRLAGVGNEQFF
CDR3nt: TGTGCCACCAGTGATCGACTAGCGGGAGTAGGTAATGAGCAGTTCTTC

abundance: many
d_gene: TRBD2
j_gene: TRBJ2-1
v_gene: TRBV11-3
CDR3aa: CASRYASGKSYNEQFF
CDR3nt: TGTGCCAGCAGGTATGCTAGCGGGAAGTCCTACAATGAGCAGTTCTTC

abundance: many
d_gene: NA
j_gene: TRBJ1-5
v_gene: TRBV12-3/TRBV12-4
CDR3aa: CASSLGGYSNQPQHF
CDR3nt: TGTGCCAGCAGTTTGGGCGGCTATAGCAATCAGCCCCAGCATTTT

abundance: many
d_gene: TRBD1
j_gene: TRBJ1-3
v_gene: TRBV11-2
CDR3aa: CASSFPTGRGNTIYF
CDR3nt: TGTGCCAGCAGCTTCCCGACAGGGCGTGGAAACACCATATATTTT

abundance: NA
d_gene: TRBD1
j_gene: TRBJ2-2
v_gene: TRBV27
CDR3aa: CASRQGASGELFF
CDR3nt: TGTGCCAGCAGACAGGGGGCGAGCGGGGAGCTGTTTTTT

abundance: NA
d_gene: TRBD2
j_gene: TRBJ2-7
v_gene: TRBV4-1
CDR3aa: CASSQDQGLAGRSYEQYF
CDR3nt: TGCGCCAGCAGCCAAGATCAAGGACTAGCGGGACGGTCCTACGAGCAGTACTTC

abundance: few
d_gene: NA
j_gene: TRBJ1-5
v_gene: TRBV20-1
CDR3aa: CSASTFNQPQHF
CDR3nt: TGCAGTGCTAGCACATTCAATCAGCCCCAGCATTTT

abundance: NA
d_gene: NA
j_gene: TRBJ1-1
v_gene: TRBV6-1
CDR3aa: CASSEDAGRGTEAFF
CDR3nt: TGTGCCAGCAGTGAAGATGCCGGGCGGGGCACTGAAGCTTTCTTT

abundance: NA
d_gene: NA
j_gene: TRBJ1-1
v_gene: TRBV18
CDR3aa: CASSLDIREAFF
CDR3nt: TGTGCCAGCTCTCTAGACATACGTGAAGCTTTCTTT

abundance: many
d_gene: TRBD1
j_gene: TRBJ2-5
v_gene: TRBV11-2
CDR3aa: CASSPGDRIQETQYF
CDR3nt: TGTGCCAGCAGCCCAGGGGACAGGATCCAAGAGACCCAGTACTTC

abundance: few
d_gene: TRBD2
j_gene: TRBJ2-2
v_gene: TRBV6-2/TRBV6-3
CDR3aa: CASSTRTSGSGAGELFF
CDR3nt: TGTGCCAGCAGTACTAGGACTAGCGGGAGTGGGGCCGGGGAGCTGTTTTTT

abundance: NA
d_gene: NA
j_gene: TRBJ2-7
v_gene: TRBV7-6
CDR3aa: CASSKGGTYYEQYF
CDR3nt: TGTGCCAGCAGCAAAGGCGGGACATACTACGAGCAGTACTTC

abundance: NA
d_gene: NA
j_gene: TRBJ2-1
v_gene: TRBV19
CDR3aa: CASSIIGDRAIREQFF
CDR3nt: TGTGCCAGTAGTATAATTGGCGACCGAGCAATTCGAGAGCAGTTCTTC

abundance: NA
d_gene: NA
j_gene: TRBJ1-1
v_gene: TRBV30
CDR3aa: CAWNRFRSLEAFF
CDR3nt: TGTGCCTGGAATCGGTTTAGGTCACTTGAAGCTTTCTTT

abundance: NA
d_gene: TRBD2
j_gene: TRBJ2-7
v_gene: TRBV20-1
CDR3aa: CSARAGYEQYF
CDR3nt: TGCAGCGCTAGAGCGGGGTACGAGCAGTACTTC

abundance: NA
d_gene: NA
j_gene: TRBJ1-3
v_gene: TRBV6-1
CDR3aa: CASSEVPSPGNTIYF
CDR3nt: TGTGCCAGCAGTGAAGTACCCTCCCCTGGAAACACCATATATTTT

abundance: few
d_gene: NA
j_gene: TRBJ2-5
v_gene: TRBV18
CDR3aa: CASSPVDRRETQYF
CDR3nt: TGTGCCAGCTCACCAGTAGACCGTCGAGAGACCCAGTACTTC

abundance: many
d_gene: NA
j_gene: TRBJ1-5
v_gene: TRBV20-1
CDR3aa: CSARDNRDNQPQHF
CDR3nt: TGCAGTGCTAGAGATAACAGGGATAATCAGCCCCAGCATTTT

abundance: few
d_gene: TRBD1
j_gene: TRBJ1-4
v_gene: TRBV5-1
CDR3aa: CASSRKTGGAVKLFF
CDR3nt: TGCGCCAGCAGCCGTAAGACAGGGGGAGCGGTAAAACTGTTTTTT

abundance: NA
d_gene: NA
j_gene: TRBJ2-1
v_gene: TRBV6-1
CDR3aa: CASYQGGTYNEQFF
CDR3nt: TGTGCCAGTTACCAGGGGGGAACGTACAATGAGCAGTTCTTC

abundance: few
d_gene: TRBD2
j_gene: TRBJ2-5
v_gene: TRBV6-2/TRBV6-3
CDR3aa: CASSSWTSGRKRETQYF
CDR3nt: TGTGCCAGCAGTTCCTGGACTAGCGGGAGAAAACGAGAGACCCAGTACTTC

abundance: NA
d_gene: TRBD1
j_gene: TRBJ1-6
v_gene: TRBV6-2/TRBV6-3
CDR3aa: CASSYGGGEGSPLHF
CDR3nt: TGTGCCAGCAGTTACGGAGGGGGCGAGGGCTCACCCCTCCACTTT

abundance: NA
d_gene: NA
j_gene: TRBJ2-6
v_gene: TRBV2
CDR3aa: CASRGPLSGANVLTF
CDR3nt: TGTGCCAGCAGAGGACCGCTCTCTGGGGCCAACGTCCTGACTTTC

abundance: many
d_gene: NA
j_gene: TRBJ2-2
v_gene: TRBV7-3
CDR3aa: CASSSSRTGSGGELFF
CDR3nt: TGTGCCAGCAGCTCTTCCCGGACCGGTTCGGGCGGGGAGCTGTTTTTT

abundance: NA
d_gene: NA
j_gene: TRBJ2-1
v_gene: TRBV27
CDR3aa: CASRQKGLADYNEQFF
CDR3nt: TGTGCCAGCAGACAAAAGGGCCTAGCAGACTACAATGAGCAGTTCTTC

abundance: few
d_gene: NA
j_gene: TRBJ2-7
v_gene: TRBV3-1
CDR3aa: CASSHALGPSYEQYF
CDR3nt: TGTGCCAGCAGCCACGCCCTGGGACCCTCCTACGAGCAGTACTTC

abundance: many
d_gene: TRBD1
j_gene: TRBJ2-3
v_gene: TRBV2
CDR3aa: CASTRTGRTDTQYF
CDR3nt: TGTGCCAGCACCAGGACAGGGAGAACAGATACGCAGTATTTT